The sequence of this T cell receptor beta chain was determined in a study of early T cells in non-severe SARS-CoV-2 infection. Attached unique molecular identifiers marked individual cDNA molecules. TCRdb re-called the 5' RACE reads with MiXCR, one entry per CDR3 protein. The table records tens of thousands of distinct CDR3 sequences, over 12% of them present only once. After removal of 4 bases from V and 7 bases from J, the junction contained 7 bases not matched to a gene. The CDR3 is 13 residues long. The germline V gene encodes CDR1 SGHAT and CDR2 FQNNGV. J is TRBJ2-7 and V is TRBV11-2, with TRBD2 matching over 7 bases. Here the sequenced sample was whole blood, taken at baseline. The TCR originated in an adult who was a healthcare worker with PCR-confirmed SARS-CoV-2 infection or an uninfected control (not recorded which). Here the CDR3 reads CASSSAPGGEQYF. The CDR3 DNA follows: TGTGCCAGCAGCTCCGCACCCGGGGGGGAGCAGTACTTC.